This TCR beta chain was identified in a study of blood T cells in healthy people across ages. Then a second PCR, running roughly 7 to 11 cycles, was carried out with a sample-barcoded 5' primer and a J-beta primer mix. Using its own MiXCR run on the 5' RACE reads, TCRdb lists one record per CDR3 protein. The sample yields 800,000 to 950,000 distinct CDR3 sequences, around 48% seen once. This clonotype was counted a single time. Sequencing was performed on blood. The receptor's source is a man under 40 in good health.

CDR3 nucleotides: TGTGCCAGCAGTTTATGGGGGGAACGCCAGCCCCAGCATTTT. Protein product: CASSLWGERQPQHF. The chain has TRBV12-3 or TRBV12-4 and TRBJ1-5; maybe TRBD1 (5 bases). This CDR3 contains 14 residues. The V end lost 2 bases, the J end lost 7 bases, and 12 bases lay between the germline ends.